This is a list of T cell receptor beta chains from one sample in a study of Ad26.COV2.S vaccination and SARS-CoV-2 variants. The assay was immunoSEQ multiplex PCR, and TCRdb's table has in-frame clones only and misses some. The data show fewer than 900,000 clones, around 90% seen once. The sample was peripheral blood, taken in a trial of Ad26.COV2.S vaccine versus placebo. These receptors all come from a person aged 18 to 59 who received the Ad26.COV2.S COVID-19 vaccine or a placebo. Both conserved end residues are part of each CDR3. Each record gives: D gene, V gene, clone size, J gene, CDR3 protein, CDR3 DNA. D genes are given only for firm matches. Only some rows state a clone size, as once, few, many or a class for expanded clones.

D: NA; V: TRBV30; size: NA; J: TRBJ2-7; CDR3: CAWSPTGNEQYF; DNA: TGTGCCTGGAGTCCCACAGGGAACGAGCAGTACTTC
D: NA; V: TRBV3-1/TRBV3-2; size: NA; J: TRBJ1-1; CDR3: CASSQGRGGNTEAFF; DNA: TGTGCCAGCAGCCAAGGCCGGGGCGGGAACACTGAAGCTTTCTTT
D: TRBD2; V: TRBV19; size: NA; J: TRBJ2-1; CDR3: CASKGRGGSSYNEQFF; DNA: TGTGCCAGTAAGGGCCGGGGAGGGAGCTCCTACAATGAGCAGTTCTTC
D: TRBD1; V: TRBV27; size: NA; J: TRBJ1-1; CDR3: CARTGANTEAFF; DNA: TGTGCCAGGACAGGGGCGAACACTGAAGCTTTCTTT
D: NA; V: TRBV4-3; size: NA; J: TRBJ1-2; CDR3: CASSPRQTGYYGYTF; DNA: TGCGCCAGCAGCCCCCGACAAACGGGGTACTATGGCTACACCTTC
D: TRBD1; V: TRBV9; size: NA; J: TRBJ1-5; CDR3: CASSLDPTGGQPQHF; DNA: TGTGCCAGCAGCCTAGACCCGACAGGGGGTCAGCCCCAGCATTTT
D: TRBD1; V: TRBV19; size: NA; J: TRBJ1-4; CDR3: CASSKTAGTAKEKLFF; DNA: TGTGCCAGTAGTAAGACCGCCGGGACAGCTAAGGAAAAACTGTTTTTT
D: NA; V: TRBV6-6; size: once; J: TRBJ1-1; CDR3: CASSYSSEEQGTEAFF; DNA: TGTGCCAGCAGTTACTCGTCAGAGGAACAGGGCACTGAAGCTTTCTTT
D: NA; V: TRBV6-1; size: NA; J: TRBJ2-7; CDR3: CASSDRTASSYEQYF; DNA: TGTGCCAGCAGTGATCGGACGGCGAGCTCCTACGAGCAGTACTTC
D: TRBD2; V: TRBV11-2; size: NA; J: TRBJ2-5; CDR3: CASRSLAGTYTQYF; DNA: TGTGCCAGCAGGTCACTAGCGGGGACGTATACCCAGTACTTC
D: NA; V: TRBV30; size: NA; J: TRBJ1-6; CDR3: CAWNGGISYNSPLHF; DNA: TGTGCCTGGAATGGGGGTATTTCCTATAATTCACCCCTCCACTTT
D: TRBD2; V: TRBV2; size: NA; J: TRBJ2-5; CDR3: CASSVLAAQETQYF; DNA: TGTGCCAGCAGTGTACTAGCGGCGCAAGAGACCCAGTACTTC
D: NA; V: TRBV5-1; size: NA; J: TRBJ2-1; CDR3: CASSSATGSSYNEQFF; DNA: TGCGCCAGCAGCTCGGCAACAGGGAGCTCCTACAATGAGCAGTTCTTC
D: TRBD2; V: TRBV10-3; size: NA; J: TRBJ2-7; CDR3: CATTGTSGAYEQYF; DNA: TGTGCCACCACCGGGACTAGCGGCGCCTACGAGCAGTACTTC
D: TRBD1; V: TRBV11-1; size: NA; J: TRBJ2-1; CDR3: CASSSGQGDEQFF; DNA: TGTGCCAGCAGCTCGGGACAGGGCGATGAGCAGTTCTTC
D: NA; V: TRBV9; size: NA; J: TRBJ1-5; CDR3: CASSVGPQHSNQPQHF; DNA: TGTGCCAGCAGCGTAGGGCCACAACATAGCAATCAGCCCCAGCATTTT
D: NA; V: TRBV6-5; size: NA; J: TRBJ2-2; CDR3: CASSLRTENTGELFF; DNA: TGTGCCAGCAGTCTCCGGACAGAAAACACCGGGGAGCTGTTTTTT
D: NA; V: TRBV4-1; size: NA; J: TRBJ2-3; CDR3: CASSQTGGGSDTQYF; DNA: TGCGCCAGCAGCCAAACGGGCGGGGGCTCAGATACGCAGTATTTT
D: NA; V: TRBV12-3/TRBV12-4; size: NA; J: TRBJ1-2; CDR3: CASSRSRGEGYTF; DNA: TGTGCCAGCAGTCGCTCGCGGGGAGAGGGCTACACCTTC
D: TRBD1; V: TRBV7-9; size: NA; J: TRBJ1-5; CDR3: CASSGGQINQPQHF; DNA: TGTGCCAGCAGCGGGGGACAGATTAATCAGCCCCAGCATTTT
D: NA; V: TRBV6-5; size: NA; J: TRBJ2-5; CDR3: CASSYRGKETQYF; DNA: TGTGCCAGCAGTTACAGGGGAAAAGAGACCCAGTACTTC
D: NA; V: TRBV12-3/TRBV12-4; size: NA; J: TRBJ1-2; CDR3: CASSPSREYGYTF; DNA: TGTGCCAGCAGCCCGAGCCGGGAGTATGGCTACACCTTC
D: TRBD2; V: TRBV5-4; size: NA; J: TRBJ2-5; CDR3: CASSVDGTSGAETQYF; DNA: TGTGCCAGCAGCGTCGACGGGACTAGCGGGGCGGAGACCCAGTACTTC
D: TRBD2; V: TRBV7-9; size: NA; J: TRBJ2-7; CDR3: CASRPSGGSYEQYF; DNA: TGTGCCAGCAGGCCTAGCGGGGGTTCCTACGAGCAGTACTTC